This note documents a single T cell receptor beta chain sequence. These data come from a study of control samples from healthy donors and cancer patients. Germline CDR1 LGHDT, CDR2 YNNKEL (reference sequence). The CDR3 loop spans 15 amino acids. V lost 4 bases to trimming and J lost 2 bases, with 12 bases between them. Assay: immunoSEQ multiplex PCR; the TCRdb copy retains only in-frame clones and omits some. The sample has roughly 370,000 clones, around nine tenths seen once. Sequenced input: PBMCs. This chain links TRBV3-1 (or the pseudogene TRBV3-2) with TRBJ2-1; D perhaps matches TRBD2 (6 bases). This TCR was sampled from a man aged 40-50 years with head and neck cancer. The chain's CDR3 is CASSRVAGPYNEQFF. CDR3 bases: TGTGCCAGCAGCCGTGTGGCGGGACCCTACAATGAGCAGTTCTTC.